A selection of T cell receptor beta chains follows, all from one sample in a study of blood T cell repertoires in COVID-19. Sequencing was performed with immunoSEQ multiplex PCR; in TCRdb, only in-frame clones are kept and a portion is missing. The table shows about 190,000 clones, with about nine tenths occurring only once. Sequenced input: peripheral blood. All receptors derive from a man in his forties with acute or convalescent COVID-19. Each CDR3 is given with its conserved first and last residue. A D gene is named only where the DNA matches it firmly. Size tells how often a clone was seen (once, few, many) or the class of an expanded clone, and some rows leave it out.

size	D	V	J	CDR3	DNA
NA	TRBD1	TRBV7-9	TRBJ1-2	CASSPSRDRGRGYGYTF	TGTGCCAGCAGCCCGTCCCGGGACAGGGGGCGGGGGTATGGCTACACCTTC
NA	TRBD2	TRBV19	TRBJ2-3	CASSWARGADTQYF	TGTGCCAGTAGTTGGGCGCGGGGGGCAGATACGCAGTATTTT
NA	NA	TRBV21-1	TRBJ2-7	CASSKLSDSSHEQYF	TGTGCCAGCAGCAAACTGTCAGACAGTTCCCACGAGCAGTACTTC
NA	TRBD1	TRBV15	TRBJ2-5	CATSDRDFETQYF	TGTGCCACCAGCGACAGGGATTTCGAGACCCAGTACTTC
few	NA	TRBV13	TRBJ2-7	CASSLVNEQYF	TGTGCCAGCAGCTTAGTAAACGAGCAGTACTTC
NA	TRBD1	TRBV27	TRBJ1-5	CASSVTGGNQPQHF	TGTGCCAGCAGTGTGACAGGGGGCAATCAGCCCCAGCATTTT
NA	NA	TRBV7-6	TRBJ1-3	CASSLARGSSGNTIYF	TGTGCCAGCAGCTTAGCGAGGGGGAGCTCTGGAAACACCATATATTTT
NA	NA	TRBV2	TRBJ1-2	CASSRTETYGYTF	TGTGCCAGCAGCCGAACAGAAACCTATGGCTACACCTTC
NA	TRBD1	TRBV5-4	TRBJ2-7	CASSQGQGGQYF	TGTGCCAGCAGCCAAGGACAGGGAGGGCAGTACTTC
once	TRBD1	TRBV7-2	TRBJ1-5	CASSLKGASNQPQHF	TGTGCCAGCAGCTTAAAGGGGGCCAGCAATCAGCCCCAGCATTTT
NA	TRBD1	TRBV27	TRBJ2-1	CASTRPGQGSNEQFF	TGTGCCAGCACTAGACCGGGACAGGGATCCAATGAGCAGTTCTTC
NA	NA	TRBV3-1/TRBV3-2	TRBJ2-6	CASSQVTSSGPGANVLTF	TGTGCCAGCAGCCAAGTCACATCCAGCGGGCCTGGGGCCAACGTCCTGACTTTC
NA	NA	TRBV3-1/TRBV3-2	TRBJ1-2	CASSQEGAGADGYTF	TGTGCCAGCAGCCAAGAAGGGGCAGGGGCAGATGGCTACACCTTC
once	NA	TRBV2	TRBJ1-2	CASSEEGAYGYTF	TGTGCCAGCAGTGAAGAGGGAGCATATGGCTACACCTTC
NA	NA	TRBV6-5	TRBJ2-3	CASRQNTDTQYF	TGTGCCAGTAGACAGAACACAGATACGCAGTATTTT
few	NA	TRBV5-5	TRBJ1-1	CASSLVVRGLAFF	TGTGCCAGCAGCTTGGTTGTTCGGGGGTTAGCTTTCTTT
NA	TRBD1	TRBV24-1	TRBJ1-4	CATSDSGQGNEKLFF	TGTGCCACCAGTGACTCTGGACAGGGTAATGAAAAACTGTTTTTT
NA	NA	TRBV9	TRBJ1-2	CASSVGGGFYGYTF	TGTGCCAGCAGCGTAGGAGGAGGGTTCTATGGCTACACCTTC
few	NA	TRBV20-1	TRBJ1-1	CSARDRAEAFF	TGCAGTGCTAGAGATCGGGCTGAAGCTTTCTTT
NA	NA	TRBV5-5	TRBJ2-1	CASSAVGGRNNEQFF	TGTGCCAGCAGCGCCGTGGGAGGACGGAACAATGAGCAGTTCTTC
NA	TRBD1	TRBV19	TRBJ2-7	CASSPGTGGYEQYF	TGTGCCAGTAGTCCCGGGACAGGGGGCTACGAGCAGTACTTC
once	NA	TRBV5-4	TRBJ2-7	CASSLGGDRNYEQYF	TGTGCCAGCAGCTTGGGAGGAGACAGGAACTACGAGCAGTACTTC
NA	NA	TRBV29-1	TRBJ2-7	CSVEGLDNSYEQYF	TGCAGCGTTGAAGGGCTCGACAACTCCTACGAGCAGTACTTC
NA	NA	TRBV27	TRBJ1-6	CASSNPWQSPLHF	TGTGCCAGCAGTAATCCCTGGCAGTCACCCCTCCACTTT
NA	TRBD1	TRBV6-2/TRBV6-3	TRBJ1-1	CASSALDPTGGWTEAFF	TGTGCCAGCAGCGCCCTCGACCCTACAGGGGGCTGGACTGAAGCTTTCTTT
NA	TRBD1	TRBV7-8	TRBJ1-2	CASSPSGTGAYYGYTF	TGTGCCAGCAGCCCGTCCGGGACAGGGGCTTACTATGGCTACACCTTC
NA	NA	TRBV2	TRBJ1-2	CASSDPGIGLKDYGYTF	TGTGCCAGCAGTGATCCAGGGATCGGGTTAAAGGACTATGGCTACACCTTC
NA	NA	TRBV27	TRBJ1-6	CASSSRSSYNSPLHF	TGTGCCAGCAGTTCTCGGAGCTCCTATAATTCACCCCTCCACTTT
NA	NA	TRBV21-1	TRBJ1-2	CASSFRAGQNYGYTF	TGTGCCAGCAGCTTTAGGGCAGGACAGAACTATGGCTACACCTTC
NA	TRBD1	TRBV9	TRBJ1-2	CASSVGTGQYGYTF	TGTGCCAGCAGCGTAGGGACAGGGCAGTATGGCTACACCTTC
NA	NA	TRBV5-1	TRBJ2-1	CASSQPGSSYNEQFF	TGCGCCAGCAGCCAACCGGGAAGCTCCTACAATGAGCAGTTCTTC
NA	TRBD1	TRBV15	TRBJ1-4	CATSGKDRGREKLFF	TGTGCCACCAGCGGGAAGGACAGGGGGCGAGAAAAACTGTTTTTT
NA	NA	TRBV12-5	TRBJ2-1	CASGFYPLTAPSSYNEQFF	TGTGCTAGTGGTTTTTATCCCTTGACAGCCCCGAGCTCCTACAATGAGCAGTTCTTC
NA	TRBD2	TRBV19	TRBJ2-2	CASSIRLNGGATTGELFF	TGTGCCAGTAGTATCAGGTTGAACGGGGGGGCAACGACCGGGGAGCTGTTTTTT
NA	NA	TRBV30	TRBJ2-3	CAWSFRDRRTDTQYF	TGTGCCTGGAGTTTTCGAGACAGACGCACAGATACGCAGTATTTT
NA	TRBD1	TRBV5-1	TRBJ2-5	CASSGGTGGQETQYF	TGCGCCAGCAGCGGAGGGACAGGGGGTCAAGAGACCCAGTACTTC
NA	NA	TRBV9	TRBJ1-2	CASSVAGIYGYTF	TGTGCCAGCAGCGTAGCGGGGATCTATGGCTACACCTTC
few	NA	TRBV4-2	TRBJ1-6	CASSREVLYNSPLHF	TGTGCCAGCAGCCGAGAGGTACTCTATAATTCACCCCTCCACTTT
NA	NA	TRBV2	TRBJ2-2	CAGSQGGGTGELFF	TGTGCCGGGTCACAGGGAGGGGGTACTGGGGAGCTGTTTTTT
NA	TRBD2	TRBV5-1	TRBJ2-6	CASSPTSPGANVLTF	TGCGCCAGCAGCCCGACTAGCCCCGGGGCCAACGTCCTGACTTTC
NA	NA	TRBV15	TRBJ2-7	CATSRVGLDEQYF	TGTGCCACCAGCAGAGTAGGACTTGACGAGCAGTACTTC
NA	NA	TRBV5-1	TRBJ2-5	CASSLGFGGQETQYF	TGCGCCAGCAGCTTGGGTTTCGGGGGGCAGGAGACCCAGTACTTC
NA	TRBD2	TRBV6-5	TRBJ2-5	CASSFGLAGQETQYF	TGTGCCAGCAGTTTCGGACTAGCGGGGCAAGAGACCCAGTACTTC
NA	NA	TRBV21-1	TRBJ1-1	CASSKQRDRGDTEAFF	TGTGCCAGCAGCAAACAGAGGGACAGGGGCGACACTGAAGCTTTCTTT
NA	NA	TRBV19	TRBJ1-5	CASSTRGGGQPQHF	TGTGCCAGTAGTACGCGAGGGGGTGGGCAGCCCCAGCATTTT
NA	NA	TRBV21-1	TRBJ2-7	CASPSRVAGPSSYEQYF	TGTGCCAGCCCCAGCCGGGTAGCGGGCCCTAGCTCCTACGAGCAGTACTTC
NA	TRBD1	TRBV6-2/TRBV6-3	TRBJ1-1	CASSLGQGAPRDTEAFF	TGTGCCAGCAGTCTGGGACAGGGGGCCCCCAGGGACACTGAAGCTTTCTTT
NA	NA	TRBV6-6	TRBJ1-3	CASGIQGTSGNTIYF	TGTGCCAGCGGTATTCAGGGGACCTCTGGAAACACCATATATTTT
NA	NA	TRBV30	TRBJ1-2	CAGLRGNYGYTF	TGTGCCGGATTAAGGGGTAACTATGGCTACACCTTC
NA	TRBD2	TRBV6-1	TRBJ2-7	CASSDTTRGWLTYEQYF	TGTGCCAGCAGTGATACTACGCGGGGGTGGCTAACCTACGAGCAGTACTTC
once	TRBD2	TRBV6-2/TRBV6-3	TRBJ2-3	CASSRGTSGGLSTDTQYF	TGTGCCAGCAGTCGCGGGACTAGCGGGGGCTTGAGCACAGATACGCAGTATTTT
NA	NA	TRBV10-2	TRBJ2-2	CASATRGSGELFF	TGCGCCAGCGCTACCCGGGGGTCCGGGGAGCTGTTTTTT